These 26 T cell receptor beta chains were all obtained from the same sample, sequenced in a study of beta chain features in type 1 diabetes. Study-level points and caveats: All four CD4+ subsets of Type 1 diabetes patients contained TCRB CDR3s that were moderately but significantly shorter.

Expressed TCRB transcripts were sequenced because the isolated RNA had all been reverse transcribed beforehand. Clones were sequenced by immunoSEQ multiplex PCR, and TCRdb holds only the in-frame ones, with some missing. The sample consists of about 240,000 clones, over 11% of them appearing once. Antigen specificity for these receptors is unknown. Sample: naive CD4+ T cells from blood. The receptors come from a man under 40 with type 1 diabetes.

The chain has TRBV2 and TRBJ2-3; 9 bases are a match to TRBD2. The ends lost 6 bases at V and 6 bases at J; junction bases unmatched: 7. Germline V CDR1 and CDR2: SNHLY, FYNNEI. The CDR3 sequence is 14 residues long. The CDR3 sequence: CASRVSGSGDTQYF. The CDR3 DNA sequence: TGTGCCAGCAGGGTTAGCGGGAGTGGGGATACGCAGTATTTT. The full variable domain, in which reference TRBV2 and TRBJ2-3 provide the parts outside the CDR3, is EPEVTQTPSHQVTQMGQEVILRCVPISNHLYFYWYRQILGQKVEFLVSFYNNEISEKSEIFDDQFSVERPDGSNFTLKIRSTKLEDSAMYFCASRVSGSGDTQYFGPGTRLTVL.

The sample holds a few counts of this clone. The chain uses TRBV18 and TRBJ1-1; 7 bases agree with TRBD1. The length of the CDR3 is 12 residues. Germline V gives CDR1 KGHSH, CDR2 LQKENI. After removal of 3 bases from V and 7 bases from J, the junction contained 2 bases not matched to a gene. Here the CDR3 reads CASSPYRGEAFF. The CDR3 bases are TGTGCCAGCTCACCGTACAGGGGTGAAGCTTTCTTT.

This clone was seen just once. CDR3 sequence: CASSLQGSGTDTQYF. In DNA, the CDR3 is TGCGCCAGCAGTTTGCAGGGATCGGGCACAGATACGCAGTATTTT. V usage is TRBV5-1 and J usage is TRBJ2-3; D possibly corresponds to TRBD1 (5 bases). V was shortened by 5 bases and J by 1 base, with 14 bases between the two germline ends. The CDR3 has 15 amino acids. Germline CDR1 is SGHRS and CDR2 is YFSETQ.

The chain has TRBV5-6 and TRBJ2-7; 9 nucleotides line up with TRBD2. Germline V lookup: CDR1 SGHDT, CDR2 YYEEEE. V trimming: 6 bases; J trimming: 7 bases; junction bases outside the gene matches: 17. This CDR3 contains 16 residues. For the CDR3, the DNA is TGTGCCAGCATCTTATTTGGGGCGGGAGGGCCACGGGAGCAGTACTTC. This codes for CASILFGAGGPREQYF.

The chain is built from TRBV29-1 and TRBJ2-7, with D perhaps TRBD1 (6 bases). The V gene's germline CDR1 is SQVTM and CDR2 ANQGSEA. Trimming removed 2 bases at V and 7 bases at J, with 9 bases between. This CDR3 has 11 residues. This CDR3 is CSVESRGEQYF. CDR3 sequence (DNA): TGCAGCGTTGAAAGCAGGGGAGAGCAGTACTTC.

The CDR3 loop is CASSLGQWETQYF. In DNA, the CDR3 is TGTGCCAGCAGCTTAGGGCAATGGGAGACCCAGTACTTC. This rearrangement joins TRBV11-3 to TRBJ2-5, with D unclear. This CDR3 comprises 13 residues. The V gene's germline CDR1 is SGHNT and CDR2 YENEEA. V was clipped by 1 base and J by 5 bases, with 8 bases between them.

The chain joins TRBV18 to TRBJ1-1; D may be TRBD1 (5 bases). The V gene's germline CDR1 is KGHSH and CDR2 LQKENI. The CDR3 sequence is 15 residues long. Trimming left V 3 bases short and J 1 base short, with 12 bases between. The CDR3 sequence is CASSPGLPGNTEAFF. The CDR3 DNA follows: TGTGCCAGCTCACCGGGGCTCCCAGGGAACACTGAAGCTTTCTTT.

In its sample, this clone was seen a few times. A junction boundary mismatches the germline segment, possibly from a read error. The CDR3 DNA reads as TGCAGCGTTGACCCAGTTACAGATGCGCAGTATTTT. It specifies CSVDPVTDAQYF. The V gene is TRBV29-1, the J gene TRBJ2-3; unclear D gene. From germline, CDR1 is SQVTM and CDR2 ANQGSEA. The CDR3 length is 12 residues.

The rearrangement uses TRBV2 and TRBJ1-5, with 7 nucleotides matching TRBD1. There are 15 residues in the CDR3. With V trimmed by 6 bases and J by 4 bases, 9 bases remained unmatched. CDR1 is SNHLY, CDR2 FYNNEI, per germline. The CDR3 here is CASSRGTARNQPQHF. DNA for the CDR3: TGTGCCAGCAGCCGCGGGACAGCTCGAAATCAGCCCCAGCATTTT.

This clone was detected a few times. The gene calls are TRBV28 and TRBJ2-2; D unclear. The germline V gene encodes CDR1 MDHEN and CDR2 SYDVKM. This CDR3 is 14 amino acids long. The germline V and J ends were trimmed by 5 bases and 3 bases, with 10 bases remaining between them. The CDR3 nucleotides are TGTGCCAGCAGTCCCCATCAGGACACCGGGGAGCTGTTTTTT. This sequence encodes CASSPHQDTGELFF. The whole variable domain, filled in from reference TRBV28 and TRBJ2-2, reads DVKVTQSSRYLVKRTGEKVFLECVQDMDHENMFWYRQDPGLGLRLIYFSYDVKMKEKGDIPEGYSVSREKKERFSLILESASTNQTSMYLCASSPHQDTGELFFGEGSRLTVL.

The table lists this clone with a few counts. The gene calls are TRBV7-9 and TRBJ2-2; TRBD1 aligns across 9 bases. Germline V gives CDR1 SEHNR, CDR2 FQNEAQ (reference sequence). The ends lost 4 bases at V and 4 bases at J; junction bases unmatched: 10. This CDR3 spans 17 amino acids. The DNA for the CDR3 is TGTGCCAGCAGCTCGCCGCCGGGACAGGGACCCACCGGGGAGCTGTTTTTT. It codes for CASSSPPGQGPTGELFF. The full variable domain, with the rest looked up from reference TRBV7-9 and TRBJ2-2, is DTGVSQNPRHKITKRGQNVTFRCDPISEHNRLYWYRQTLGQGPEFLTYFQNEAQLEKSRLLSDRFSAERPKGSFSTLEIQRTEQGDSAMYLCASSSPPGQGPTGELFFGEGSRLTVL.

The sample holds a few counts of this clone. The J gene is TRBJ1-6, the V gene TRBV15, with TRBD1 matching over 8 bases. Germline CDR1 LNHNV, CDR2 YYDKDF (reference sequence). J lost 6 bases, V lost 0 bases, and 1 base had no gene match. The CDR3 totals 15 residues. As DNA, the CDR3 is TGTGCCACCAGCAGAGATGGACAGGGTAATTCACCCCTCCACTTT. Protein: CATSRDGQGNSPLHF.

The chain joins TRBV28 to TRBJ1-1; 7 nucleotides line up with TRBD1. The CDR3 covers 14 residues. CDR1 is MDHEN, CDR2 SYDVKM, per germline. V was pared by 6 bases and J by 6 bases, with 10 bases of the junction left unmatched. The CDR3 reads CASSPTGREPEAFF. The CDR3 region has the DNA TGTGCCAGCAGCCCGACAGGGAGAGAACCTGAAGCTTTCTTT.

This sequence joins TRBV12-5 and TRBJ2-7, with TRBD2 identical over 7 bases. Germline CDR1 reads LGHNT; CDR2 reads FRNRAP. This CDR3 comprises 12 residues. V lost 3 bases, J lost 6 bases, and 2 bases stayed unmatched. CDR3 coding DNA: TGTGCTAGTGGTTTCACGGGGGGCGAGCAGTACTTC. Protein sequence: CASGFTGGEQYF.

In this sample, this clone turned up a few times. The rearrangement uses TRBV7-2 and TRBJ2-1; 10 bases are shared with TRBD1. The V segment lost 6 bases and the J segment 0 bases; nucleotides outside the gene matches: 11. The CDR3 has 18 amino acids. Germline lookup yields CDR1 SGHTA and CDR2 FQGNSA. CDR3 sequence (DNA): TGTGCCAGCAGTCCGGGACAGGGGTCGGGGTCCTCCTACAATGAGCAGTTCTTC. It is translated as CASSPGQGSGSSYNEQFF.

This clone was seen a handful of times. The chain uses TRBV4-2 and TRBJ2-1, with TRBD2 identical over 9 bases. The CDR3 covers 16 residues. Germline-derived CDR1 and CDR2 are LGHNA and YNFKEQ. Trimming cost V 0 bases and J 7 bases; bases outside gene matches: 7. CDR3 loop: CASSQEGLAGQNEQFF. The CDR3 coding sequence is TGTGCCAGCAGCCAAGAGGGGCTAGCGGGACAAAATGAGCAGTTCTTC.

This rearrangement joins TRBV14 to TRBJ2-2; possibly TRBD2 for D (5 bases). The germline V gene encodes CDR1 SGHDN and CDR2 FVKESK. This CDR3 contains 19 residues. The ends were cut back, 0 bases at V and 4 bases at J, with 21 bases in the middle. The DNA for the CDR3 is TGTGCCAGCAGCCAAGATCGGGTTCGGGGATTTTATCGCACCGGGGAGCTGTTTTTT. Amino acid sequence: CASSQDRVRGFYRTGELFF.

This clone was detected only a few times. The chain's CDR3 is CAISGLILGETQYF. The CDR3 DNA is TGTGCCATCAGTGGACTAATCCTGGGTGAGACCCAGTACTTC. The chain links TRBV10-3 to TRBJ2-5; weak D call: TRBD2 (5 bases). Trimming took 4 bases from V and 5 from J, leaving 14 bases between them. The CDR3 has 14 amino acids. Germline V gives CDR1 ENHRY, CDR2 SYGVKD.

The rearrangement joins TRBV2 to TRBJ2-1; 10 bases align to TRBD1. Germline assignment: CDR1 SNHLY and CDR2 FYNNEI. The CDR3 consists of 15 residues. V lost 6 bases to trimming and J lost 6 bases; unmatched junction nucleotides: 8. In DNA, the CDR3 is TGTGCCAGCAGACCAGACAGGGGGCCCGGCAATGAGCAGTTCTTC. Its translation is CASRPDRGPGNEQFF.

V usage is TRBV29-1 and J usage is TRBJ2-7; possibly TRBD1 for D (6 bases). Deletions cut 3 bases from V and 6 bases from J, with 15 bases between. The germline V gene has CDR1 SQVTM and CDR2 ANQGSEA. The CDR3 is 13 amino acids. CDR3: CSVEPREGGEQYF. In nucleotides, the CDR3 is TGCAGCGTTGAGCCCCGGGAAGGGGGCGAGCAGTACTTC.

The gene calls are TRBV5-1 and TRBJ2-2; D might be TRBD2 (6 bases). Germline V lookup: CDR1 SGHRS, CDR2 YFSETQ. Between the trimmed V and J ends, which lost 3 bases and 2 bases, there was a span of 8 bases. The CDR3 has 14 residues. In DNA, the CDR3 is TGCGCCAGCAGCTCGGGGGACAACACCGGGGAGCTGTTTTTT. Its protein product is CASSSGDNTGELFF.

This clone has more than one count but fewer than ten. The chain recombines TRBV2 with TRBJ2-2; the match to TRBD1 covers 10 bases. Germline V gene sequence: CDR1 SNHLY, CDR2 FYNNEI. V gave up 7 bases and J gave up 6 bases; unmatched junction bases: 2. The CDR3 runs to 13 residues. The CDR3 bases are TGTGCCAGCACGACAGGGGGCCCCGGGGAGCTGTTTTTT. Translation: CASTTGGPGELFF. Full variable domain (remainder filled in from reference TRBV2 and TRBJ2-2): EPEVTQTPSHQVTQMGQEVILRCVPISNHLYFYWYRQILGQKVEFLVSFYNNEISEKSEIFDDQFSVERPDGSNFTLKIRSTKLEDSAMYFCASTTGGPGELFFGEGSRLTVL.

There are a few counts of this clone. The chain carries TRBV4-1 and TRBJ2-1, with D possibly matching TRBD2 (6 bases). This CDR3 is built from 15 residues. Germline CDR1 MGHRA, CDR2 YSYEKL. The V end was cut by 4 bases, the J end by 5 bases, with 15 bases between. The CDR3 loop reads CASSPAGPGDNEQFF. In nucleotides, the CDR3 is TGCGCCAGCAGCCCGGCGGGCCCGGGGGACAATGAGCAGTTCTTC.

The CDR3: CASSYSEGYGYTF. The CDR3 DNA reads TGTGCCAGCAGTTACTCTGAGGGCTATGGCTACACCTTC. The rearrangement joins TRBV6-6 to TRBJ1-2; no clear D gene. Germline loops: CDR1 MNHNY, CDR2 SVGAGI (reference sequence). The length of the CDR3 is 13 residues. The V and J ends lost 0 bases and 4 bases respectively, with 6 bases between them.

This clone appeared a few times. This sequence joins TRBV2 and TRBJ1-1; TRBD1 might be the D (6 bases). V lost 1 base and J lost 9, with 12 bases in between. The CDR3 is made up of 13 amino acids. Germline loops: CDR1 SNHLY, CDR2 FYNNEI. The chain's CDR3 is CASSEGQGRKAFF. CDR3 nucleotides: TGTGCCAGCAGTGAAGGGCAGGGGCGCAAAGCTTTCTTT.

V is TRBV7-9 and J is TRBJ2-6; 11 bases match TRBD1. Germline V gene sequence: CDR1 SEHNR, CDR2 FQNEAQ (reference sequence). The trim removed 3 bases at V and 2 bases at J, leaving 3 bases unmatched. The CDR3 covers 17 residues. Here the CDR3 reads CASSFGQGAPGANVLTF. The CDR3 region has the DNA TGTGCCAGCAGCTTTGGACAGGGGGCGCCTGGGGCCAACGTCCTGACTTTC.